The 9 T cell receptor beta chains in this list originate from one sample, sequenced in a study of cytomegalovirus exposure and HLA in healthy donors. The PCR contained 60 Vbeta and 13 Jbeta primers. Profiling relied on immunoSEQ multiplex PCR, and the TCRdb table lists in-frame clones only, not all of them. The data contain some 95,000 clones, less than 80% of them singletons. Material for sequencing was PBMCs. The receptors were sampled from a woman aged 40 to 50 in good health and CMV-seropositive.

As DNA, the CDR3 is TGTGCCATCAGTCGGGGACAGGGTGACGAGCAGTACTTC. Translation: CAISRGQGDEQYF. The chain has TRBV10-3 and TRBJ2-7; 9 bases agree with TRBD1. V gave up 5 bases and J gave up 5 bases; unmatched junction bases: 4. The CDR3 sequence is 13 residues long. Per germline, CDR1 ENHRY and CDR2 SYGVKD.

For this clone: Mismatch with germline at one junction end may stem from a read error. CDR3 coding DNA: TGTTCCAGCAGCCCCGGGACAGCATACACCGGGGAGCTGTTTTTT. This gives the protein CSSSPGTAYTGELFF. J is TRBJ2-2 and V is TRBV7-9; 7 bases match TRBD1. This CDR3 has 15 amino acids. Germline V lookup: CDR1 SEHNR, CDR2 FQNEAQ (reference sequence).

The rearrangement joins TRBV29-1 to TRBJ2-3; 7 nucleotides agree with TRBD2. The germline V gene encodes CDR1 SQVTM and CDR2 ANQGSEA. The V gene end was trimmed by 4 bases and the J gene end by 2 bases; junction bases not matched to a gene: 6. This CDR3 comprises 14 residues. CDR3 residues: CSVAASGTTDTQYF. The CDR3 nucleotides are TGCAGCGTTGCAGCGAGCGGGACCACAGATACGCAGTATTTT.

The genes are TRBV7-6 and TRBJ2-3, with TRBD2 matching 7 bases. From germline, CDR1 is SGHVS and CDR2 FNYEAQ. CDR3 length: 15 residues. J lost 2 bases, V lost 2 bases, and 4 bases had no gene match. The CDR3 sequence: CASSLYGRYTDTQYF. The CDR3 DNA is TGTGCCAGCAGCTTATACGGGAGGTACACAGATACGCAGTATTTT.

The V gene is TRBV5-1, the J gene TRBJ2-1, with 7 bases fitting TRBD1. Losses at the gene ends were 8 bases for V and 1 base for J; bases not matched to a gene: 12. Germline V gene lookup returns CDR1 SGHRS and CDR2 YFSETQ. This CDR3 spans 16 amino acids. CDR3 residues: CASATEGAGSYNEQFF. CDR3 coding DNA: TGCGCCAGTGCGACAGAGGGGGCGGGTTCCTACAATGAGCAGTTCTTC.

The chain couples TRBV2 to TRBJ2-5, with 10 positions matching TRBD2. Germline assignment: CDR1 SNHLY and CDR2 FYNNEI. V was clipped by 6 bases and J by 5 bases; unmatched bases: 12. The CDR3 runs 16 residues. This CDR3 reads CASSRGLAGEGETQYF. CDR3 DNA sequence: TGTGCCAGCAGCCGGGGGCTAGCGGGAGAAGGGGAGACCCAGTACTTC. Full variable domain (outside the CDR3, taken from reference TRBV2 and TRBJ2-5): EPEVTQTPSHQVTQMGQEVILRCVPISNHLYFYWYRQILGQKVEFLVSFYNNEISEKSEIFDDQFSVERPDGSNFTLKIRSTKLEDSAMYFCASSRGLAGEGETQYFGPGTRLLVL.

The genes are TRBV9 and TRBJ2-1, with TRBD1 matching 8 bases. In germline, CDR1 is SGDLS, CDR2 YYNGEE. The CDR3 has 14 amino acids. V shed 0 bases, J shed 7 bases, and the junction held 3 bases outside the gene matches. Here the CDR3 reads CASSVATGGNEQFF. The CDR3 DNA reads TGTGCCAGCAGCGTAGCTACAGGGGGGAATGAGCAGTTCTTC.

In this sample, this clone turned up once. CDR3 sequence (DNA): TGTGCCAGCAGCTTAACGGGAGGAAGCTCCTACAATGAGCAGTTCTTC. The encoded protein is CASSLTGGSSYNEQFF. V usage is TRBV7-8 and J usage is TRBJ2-1, with 7 bases aligning to TRBD2. The trim removed 2 bases at V and 0 bases at J, leaving 4 bases unmatched. The CDR3 is 16 residues long. Germline loops: CDR1 SGHVS, CDR2 FQNEAQ. Together with reference TRBV7-8 and TRBJ2-1, the CDR3 gives the full variable domain: GAGVSQSPRYKVAKRGQDVALRCDPISGHVSLFWYQQALGQGPEFLTYFQNEAQLDKSGLPSDRFFAERPEGSVSTLKIQRTQQEDSAVYLCASSLTGGSSYNEQFFGPGTRLTVL.

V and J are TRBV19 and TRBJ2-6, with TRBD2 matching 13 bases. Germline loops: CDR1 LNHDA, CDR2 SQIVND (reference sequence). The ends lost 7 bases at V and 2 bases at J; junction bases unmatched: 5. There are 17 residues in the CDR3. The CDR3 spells CASTVGLAGTGANVLTF. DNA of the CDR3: TGTGCCAGTACCGTGGGACTAGCGGGAACTGGGGCCAACGTCCTGACTTTC. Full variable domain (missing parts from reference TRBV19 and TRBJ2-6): DGGITQSPKYLFRKEGQNVTLSCEQNLNHDAMYWYRQDPGQGLRLIYYSQIVNDFQKGDIAEGYSVSREKKESFPLTVTSAQKNPTAFYLCASTVGLAGTGANVLTFGAGSRLTVL.